This TCR beta chain is drawn from a study of T cell clonotyping in hematopoietic cell transplantation. The CDR3 length is 13 residues. Per germline, CDR1 MGHRA and CDR2 YSYEKL. Trimming took 2 bases from V and 8 from J, leaving 10 bases between them. Clones were sequenced by immunoSEQ multiplex PCR, and TCRdb holds only the in-frame ones, with some missing. The sample shows some 30,000 clones, more than 60% of them seen only once. This sample's time point: recipient sample about 28 days before transplant, after cytoreduction. The V gene is TRBV4-1, the J gene TRBJ2-1; D is perhaps TRBD2 (5 bases). Sample: peripheral blood mononuclear cells, taken before stem cell transplant. This clonotype was obtained from a woman aged 25 to 45 with chronic myeloid leukemia. Some clones in this sample may be carry-over from other donors' samples. This chain's CDR3 is CASSQTSIHEQFF. Here the CDR3 DNA reads TGCGCCAGCAGCCAAACTAGTATCCATGAGCAGTTCTTC.